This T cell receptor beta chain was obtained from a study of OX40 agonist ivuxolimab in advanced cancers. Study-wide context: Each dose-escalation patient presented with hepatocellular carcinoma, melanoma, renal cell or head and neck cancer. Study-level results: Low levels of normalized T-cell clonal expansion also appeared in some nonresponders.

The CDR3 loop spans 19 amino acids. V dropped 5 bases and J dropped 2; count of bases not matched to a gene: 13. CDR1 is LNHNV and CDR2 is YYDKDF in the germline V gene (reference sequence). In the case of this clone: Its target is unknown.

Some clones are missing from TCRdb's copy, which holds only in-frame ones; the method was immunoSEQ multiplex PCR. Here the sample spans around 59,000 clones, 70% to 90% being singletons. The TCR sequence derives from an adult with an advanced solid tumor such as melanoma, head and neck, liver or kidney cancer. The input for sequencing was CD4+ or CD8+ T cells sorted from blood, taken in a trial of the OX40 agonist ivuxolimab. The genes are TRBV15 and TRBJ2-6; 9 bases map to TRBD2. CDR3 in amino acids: CATSGLSGRFGTGANVLTF. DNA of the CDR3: TGTGCCACCAGCGGTTTAAGCGGGAGGTTTGGTACTGGGGCCAACGTCCTGACTTTC.